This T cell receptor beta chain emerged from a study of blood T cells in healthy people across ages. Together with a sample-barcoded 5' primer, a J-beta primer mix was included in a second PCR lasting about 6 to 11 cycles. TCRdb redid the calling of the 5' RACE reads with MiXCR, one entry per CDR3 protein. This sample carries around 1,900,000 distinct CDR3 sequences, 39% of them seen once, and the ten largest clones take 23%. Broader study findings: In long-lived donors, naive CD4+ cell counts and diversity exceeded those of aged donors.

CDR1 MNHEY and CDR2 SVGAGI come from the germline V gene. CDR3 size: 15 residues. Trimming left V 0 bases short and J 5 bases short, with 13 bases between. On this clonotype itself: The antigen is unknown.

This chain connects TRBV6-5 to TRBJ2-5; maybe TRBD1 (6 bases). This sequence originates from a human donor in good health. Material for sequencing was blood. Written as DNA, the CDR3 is TGTGCCAGCAGTTACTCGAGGGGGAGCAGTGAGACCCAGTACTTC. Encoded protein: CASSYSRGSSETQYF.